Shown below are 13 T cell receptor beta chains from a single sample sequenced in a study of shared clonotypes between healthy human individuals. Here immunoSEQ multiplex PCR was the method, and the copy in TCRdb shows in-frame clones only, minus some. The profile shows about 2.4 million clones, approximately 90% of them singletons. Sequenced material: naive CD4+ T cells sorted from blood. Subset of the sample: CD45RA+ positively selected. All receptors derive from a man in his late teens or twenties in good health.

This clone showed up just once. The CDR3 sequence is CASSKGTDYNSPLHF. In DNA form, the CDR3 reads TGTGCCAGCAGTAAGGGGACAGATTATAATTCACCCCTCCACTTT. This chain joins TRBV28 and TRBJ1-6; 7 nucleotides match TRBD1. J lost 4 bases, V lost 5 bases, and 5 bases had no gene match. Germline values: CDR1 MDHEN, CDR2 SYDVKM. CDR3 length equals 15 residues.

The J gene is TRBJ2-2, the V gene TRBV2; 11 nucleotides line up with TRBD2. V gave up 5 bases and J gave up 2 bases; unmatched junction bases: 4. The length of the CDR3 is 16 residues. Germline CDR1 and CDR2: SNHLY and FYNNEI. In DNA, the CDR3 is TGTGCCAGCAGTACCGGGACTAGCGGAAACACCGGGGAGCTGTTTTTT. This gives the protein CASSTGTSGNTGELFF.

The CDR3 protein is CASSPPLSGGTLVTQYF. The CDR3 DNA reads TGTGCCAGCTCACCACCGTTGAGCGGGGGAACCCTAGTTACGCAGTATTTT. V and J are TRBV18 and TRBJ2-3; 8 nucleotides match TRBD2. Unmatched junction bases numbered 13, after V lost 0 bases and J lost 8 bases. CDR3 length: 17 amino acids. The germline V gene encodes CDR1 KGHSH and CDR2 LQKENI. The complete variable domain, with remaining parts taken from reference TRBV18 and TRBJ2-3, reads NAGVMQNPRHLVRRRGQEARLRCSPMKGHSHVYWYRQLPEEGLKFMVYLQKENIIDESGMPKERFSAEFPKEGPSILRIQQVVRGDSAAYFCASSPPLSGGTLVTQYFGPGTRLTVL.

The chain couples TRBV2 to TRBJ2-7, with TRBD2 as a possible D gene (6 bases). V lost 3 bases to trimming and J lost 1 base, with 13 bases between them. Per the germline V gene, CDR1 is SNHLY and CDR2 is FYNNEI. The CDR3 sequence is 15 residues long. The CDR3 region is CASSEEGGRSYEQYF. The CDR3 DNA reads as TGTGCCAGCAGTGAGGAGGGTGGTAGGTCCTACGAGCAGTACTTC.

The CDR3: CASTVGIEQNTEAFF. DNA of the CDR3: TGTGCCAGCACCGTAGGAATCGAGCAGAACACTGAAGCTTTCTTT. The chain uses TRBV2 and TRBJ1-1; no clear D. Germline CDR1 reads SNHLY; CDR2 reads FYNNEI. The V and J ends lost 7 bases and 1 base respectively, with 16 bases between them. The CDR3 length is 15 residues.

The CDR3 spells CSVEWDRDYEQYF. As DNA, the CDR3 is TGCAGCGTTGAATGGGACAGGGATTACGAGCAGTACTTC. The chain couples TRBV29-1 to TRBJ2-5; 9 bases agree with TRBD1. The closer fit of TRBJ2-7 to the DNA end suggests the J call may be wrong. The CDR3 has 13 residues. Germline loops: CDR1 SQVTM, CDR2 ANQGSEA.

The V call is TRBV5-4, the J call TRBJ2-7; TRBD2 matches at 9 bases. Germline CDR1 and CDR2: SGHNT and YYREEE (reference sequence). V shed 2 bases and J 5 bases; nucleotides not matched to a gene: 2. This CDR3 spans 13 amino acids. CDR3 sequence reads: CASSFASGDEQYF. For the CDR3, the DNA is TGTGCCAGCAGCTTCGCTAGCGGGGACGAGCAGTACTTC. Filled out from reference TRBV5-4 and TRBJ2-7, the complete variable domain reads ETGVTQSPTHLIKTRGQQVTLRCSSQSGHNTVSWYQQALGQGPQFIFQYYREEENGRGNFPPRFSGLQFPNYSSELNVNALELDDSALYLCASSFASGDEQYFGPGTRLTVT.

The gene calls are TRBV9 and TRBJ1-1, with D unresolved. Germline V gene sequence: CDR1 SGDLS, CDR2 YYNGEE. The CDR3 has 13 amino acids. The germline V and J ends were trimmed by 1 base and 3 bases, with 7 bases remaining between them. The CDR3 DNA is TGTGCCAGCAGCGTATCCCCGGACACTGAAGCTTTCTTT. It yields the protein CASSVSPDTEAFF. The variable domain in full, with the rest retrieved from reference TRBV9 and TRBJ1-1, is DSGVTQTPKHLITATGQRVTLRCSPRSGDLSVYWYQQSLDQGLQFLIQYYNGEERAKGNILERFSAQQFPDLHSELNLSSLELGDSALYFCASSVSPDTEAFFGQGTRLTVV.

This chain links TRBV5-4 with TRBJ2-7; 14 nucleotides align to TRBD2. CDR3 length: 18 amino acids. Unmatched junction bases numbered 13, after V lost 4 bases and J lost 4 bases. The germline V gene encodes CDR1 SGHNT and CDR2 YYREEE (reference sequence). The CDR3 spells CASSKAGTSGGVIYEQYF. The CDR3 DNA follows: TGTGCCAGCAGCAAGGCCGGGACTAGCGGGGGCGTGATATACGAGCAGTACTTC.

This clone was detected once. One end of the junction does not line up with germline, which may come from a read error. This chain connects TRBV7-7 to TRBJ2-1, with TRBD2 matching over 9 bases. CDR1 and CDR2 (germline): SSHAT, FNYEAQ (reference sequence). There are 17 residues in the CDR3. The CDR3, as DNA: TGTGCTAGCAGCCCTCGGGCGGGAGGGGTCTCCTACAATGAGCAGTTCTTC. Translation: CASSPRAGGVSYNEQFF.

CDR3 DNA sequence: TGTGCCAGCAGGCAACAGGGTAACACTGAAGCTTTCTTT. Translating gives CASRQQGNTEAFF. This chain connects TRBV6-1 to TRBJ1-1; a weak D match, TRBD1 (6 bases). Germline V gives CDR1 MNHNS, CDR2 SASEGT. Trimming removed 6 bases from V and 2 bases from J, with 10 bases in between. The CDR3 runs to 13 residues.

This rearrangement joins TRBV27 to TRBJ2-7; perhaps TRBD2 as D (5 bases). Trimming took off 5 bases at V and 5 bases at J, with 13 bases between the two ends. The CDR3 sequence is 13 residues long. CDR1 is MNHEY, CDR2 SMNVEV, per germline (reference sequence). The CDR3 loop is CASSRVANNEQYF. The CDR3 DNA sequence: TGTGCCAGCAGTCGAGTAGCGAACAACGAGCAGTACTTC.

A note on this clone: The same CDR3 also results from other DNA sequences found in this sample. CDR3 nucleotides: TGTGCCAGCAGCTCACAGGGGGTGAACACTGAAGCTTTCTTT. Translated, it gives CASSSQGVNTEAFF. V and J are TRBV5-4 and TRBJ1-1; 8 bases are shared with TRBD1. Germline loops: CDR1 SGHNT, CDR2 YYREEE (reference sequence). The CDR3 totals 14 residues. The V and J ends lost 3 bases and 0 bases, in that order; junction bases with no gene match: 1. Full variable domain (missing parts from reference TRBV5-4 and TRBJ1-1): ETGVTQSPTHLIKTRGQQVTLRCSSQSGHNTVSWYQQALGQGPQFIFQYYREEENGRGNFPPRFSGLQFPNYSSELNVNALELDDSALYLCASSSQGVNTEAFFGQGTRLTVV.